These T cell receptor beta chains were read from a single sample in a study of blood T cell repertoires in COVID-19. TCRdb's table, derived via immunoSEQ multiplex PCR, lists solely in-frame clones and lacks some. The sample contains roughly 100,000 clones, 89% of which appear only once. Sequenced: peripheral blood. These TCRs come from an older woman with acute or convalescent COVID-19. Each CDR3 is given with its conserved first and last residue. The order of the fields is J gene, CDR3 length, V gene, CDR3 protein.

>TRBJ1-1|12|TRBV28
CASSYRGLEAFF
>TRBJ2-1|14|TRBV5-8
CASKGGQTYNEQFF
>TRBJ1-5|15|TRBV28
CASSVGTGGSQPQHF
>TRBJ1-3|12|TRBV5-6
CASGRDRNTIYF
>TRBJ2-1|16|TRBV4-2
CASSPFSIAGADEQFF
>TRBJ1-1|13|TRBV19
CASSTRTGGEAFF
>TRBJ2-3|18|TRBV5-1
CASSSGQLAGGPTDTQYF
>TRBJ2-5|16|TRBV5-4
CASSLATGGLIETQYF
>TRBJ2-3|17|TRBV3-1/TRBV3-2
CASSQDGTSGLTDTQYF
>TRBJ2-3|15|TRBV5-1
CASSGGLAGVDTQYF
>TRBJ2-1|16|TRBV6-5
CASSYGSRGIYNEQFF
>TRBJ1-3|15|TRBV6-5
CASSSTPRVRNTIYF
>TRBJ2-5|15|TRBV5-1
CATSVSGTSKETQYF
>TRBJ2-1|16|TRBV7-3
CASSFQAGDFYNEQFF
>TRBJ1-6|14|TRBV6-1
CASSEGISRSPLHF
>TRBJ2-5|12|TRBV3-1/TRBV3-2
CASSQDMETQYF
>TRBJ2-3|16|TRBV27
CASSYGGITLTDTQYF
>TRBJ1-5|18|TRBV19
CASTPGRGGGASNQPQHF
>TRBJ1-2|12|TRBV30
CALSDRANGYTF
>TRBJ1-5|13|TRBV24-1
CATSDLESQPQHF
>TRBJ1-5|13|TRBV29-1
CSVGEGRNQPQHF
>TRBJ1-5|13|TRBV7-9
CASSLDSSQPQHF
>TRBJ1-2|15|TRBV19
CASRDREVNEHGYTF
>TRBJ2-1|16|TRBV11-1
CASSLLGTGRDNEQFF
>TRBJ1-6|16|TRBV28
CASSSTTAEYYLALHF
>TRBJ2-1|16|TRBV20-1
CSASKVTSGLYNEQFF
>TRBJ2-1|13|TRBV6-5
CASRWSGGNEQFF
>TRBJ2-7|15|TRBV2
CASSEQAGGSYEQYF
>TRBJ2-7|14|TRBV2
CASKVTGGFHEQYF